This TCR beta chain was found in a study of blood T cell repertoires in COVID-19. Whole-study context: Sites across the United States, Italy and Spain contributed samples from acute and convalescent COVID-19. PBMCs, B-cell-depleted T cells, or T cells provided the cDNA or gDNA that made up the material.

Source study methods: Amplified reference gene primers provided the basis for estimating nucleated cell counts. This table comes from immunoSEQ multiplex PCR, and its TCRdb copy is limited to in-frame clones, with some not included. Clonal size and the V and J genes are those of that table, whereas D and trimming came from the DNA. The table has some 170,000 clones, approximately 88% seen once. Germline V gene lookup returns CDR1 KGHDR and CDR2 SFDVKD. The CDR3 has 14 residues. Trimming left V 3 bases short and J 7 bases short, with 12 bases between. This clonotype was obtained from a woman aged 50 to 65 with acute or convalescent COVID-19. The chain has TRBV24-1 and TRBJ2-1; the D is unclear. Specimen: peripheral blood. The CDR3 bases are TGTGCCACCAGTGATAACCTGCCGCGGAATGAGCAGTTCTTC. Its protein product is CATSDNLPRNEQFF.